The sequence of this TCR beta chain was determined in a study of cytomegalovirus exposure and HLA in healthy donors. Study-level findings and limits: Rare sequences made up most TCRs, while some public TCRs were found in many donors.

The PCR contained 60 Vbeta and 13 Jbeta primers. Assay: immunoSEQ multiplex PCR; the TCRdb copy retains only in-frame clones and omits some. This sample has approximately 150,000 clones, with more than 65% found just once. On this clone itself: Its specificity is unknown.

V was pared by 0 bases and J by 4 bases, with 13 bases between. Looked up from germline, CDR1 is MGHRA and CDR2 is YSYEKL. The CDR3 has 15 residues. The TCR originated in a man between 18 and 35 years old in good health and CMV-seropositive. This chain joins TRBV4-1 and TRBJ2-7, with D tentatively TRBD2 (6 bases). Sequencing input: PBMCs. As DNA, the CDR3 is TGCGCCAGCAGCCAAGAATCCTCAGGGAGGTACGAGCAGTACTTC. Its translation: CASSQESSGRYEQYF.